The TCR beta chain described here comes from a study of cytotoxic CD8 clonotypes in ibrutinib-treated CLL. Generated by immunoSEQ multiplex PCR, the TCRdb table keeps only in-frame clones and is missing some. The sample carries some 120,000 clones, less than 90% recorded once. CDR1 SGHVS and CDR2 FNYEAQ come from the germline V gene. The CDR3 covers 14 residues. V gave up 1 base and J gave up 4 bases; unmatched junction bases: 3. The sample consisted of PBMCs, taken after 24 months of ibrutinib treatment. The chain links TRBV7-6 to TRBJ2-7; 8 positions agree with TRBD1. The clonotype was recovered from a human donor with chronic lymphocytic leukemia. The CDR3 loop reads CASSLGTGIYEQYF. CDR3 sequence (DNA): TGTGCCAGCAGCTTAGGGACAGGGATTTACGAGCAGTACTTC.